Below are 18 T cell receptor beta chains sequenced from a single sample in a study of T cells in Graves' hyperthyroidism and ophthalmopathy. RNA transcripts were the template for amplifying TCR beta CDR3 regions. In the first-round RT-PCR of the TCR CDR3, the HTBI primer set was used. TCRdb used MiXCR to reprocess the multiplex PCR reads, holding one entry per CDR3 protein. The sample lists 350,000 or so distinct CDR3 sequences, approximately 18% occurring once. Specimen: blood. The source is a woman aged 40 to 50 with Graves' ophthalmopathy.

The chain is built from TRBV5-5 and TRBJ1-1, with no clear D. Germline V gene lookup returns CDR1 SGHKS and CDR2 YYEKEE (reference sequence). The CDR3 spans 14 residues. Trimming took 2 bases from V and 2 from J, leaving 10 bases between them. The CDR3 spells CASSLAEINTEAFF. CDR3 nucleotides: TGTGCCAGCAGCTTAGCAGAGATAAACACTGAAGCTTTCTTT.

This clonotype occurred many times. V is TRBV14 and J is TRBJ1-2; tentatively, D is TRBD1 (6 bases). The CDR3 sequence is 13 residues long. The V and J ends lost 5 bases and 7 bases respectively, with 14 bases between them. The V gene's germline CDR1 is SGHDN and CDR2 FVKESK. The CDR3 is CASSAHRAGGYTF. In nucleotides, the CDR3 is TGTGCCAGCAGCGCCCACAGGGCCGGTGGCTACACCTTC.

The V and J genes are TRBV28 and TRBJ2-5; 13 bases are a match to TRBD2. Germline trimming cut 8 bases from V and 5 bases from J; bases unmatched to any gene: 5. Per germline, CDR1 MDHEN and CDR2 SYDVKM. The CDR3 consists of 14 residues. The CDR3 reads CASRTSGSSETQYF. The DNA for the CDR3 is TGTGCCAGCCGGACTAGCGGGAGTAGTGAGACCCAGTACTTC.

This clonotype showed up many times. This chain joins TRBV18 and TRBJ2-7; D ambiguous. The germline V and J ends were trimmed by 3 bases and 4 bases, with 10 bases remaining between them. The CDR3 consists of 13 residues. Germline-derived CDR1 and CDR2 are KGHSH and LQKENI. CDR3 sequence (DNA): TGTGCCAGCTCACCCCGGCTCATTTACGAGCAGTACTTC. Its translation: CASSPRLIYEQYF.

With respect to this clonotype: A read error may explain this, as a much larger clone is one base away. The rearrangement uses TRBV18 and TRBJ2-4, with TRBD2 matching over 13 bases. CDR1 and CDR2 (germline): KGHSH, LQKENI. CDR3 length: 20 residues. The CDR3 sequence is CASSPVGLAGVLLAKNIQNF. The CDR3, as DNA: TGTGCCAGCTCACCGGTAGGACTAGCGGGAGTCCTTCTAGCCAAAAACATTCAGAACTTC.

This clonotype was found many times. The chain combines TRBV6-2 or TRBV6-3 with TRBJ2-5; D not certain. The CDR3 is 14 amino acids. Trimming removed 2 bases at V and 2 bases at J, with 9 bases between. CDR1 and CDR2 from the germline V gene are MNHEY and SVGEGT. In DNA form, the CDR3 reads TGTGCCAGCAGTTACGCGGCGGATCAAGAGACCCAGTACTTC. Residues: CASSYAADQETQYF.

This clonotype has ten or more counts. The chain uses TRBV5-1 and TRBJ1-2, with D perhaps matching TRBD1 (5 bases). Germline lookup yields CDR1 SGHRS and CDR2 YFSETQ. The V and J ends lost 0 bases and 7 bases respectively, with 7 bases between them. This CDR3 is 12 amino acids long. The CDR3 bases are TGCGCCAGCAGCTTGGCCAGGGTTGGCTACACCTTC. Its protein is CASSLARVGYTF.

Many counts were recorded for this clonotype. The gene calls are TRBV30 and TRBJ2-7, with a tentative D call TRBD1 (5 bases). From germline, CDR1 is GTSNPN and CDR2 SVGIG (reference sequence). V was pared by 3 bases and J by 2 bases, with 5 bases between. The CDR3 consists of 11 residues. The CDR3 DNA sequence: TGTGCCTGGAGGACAGCCTACGAGCAGTACTTC. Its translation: CAWRTAYEQYF.

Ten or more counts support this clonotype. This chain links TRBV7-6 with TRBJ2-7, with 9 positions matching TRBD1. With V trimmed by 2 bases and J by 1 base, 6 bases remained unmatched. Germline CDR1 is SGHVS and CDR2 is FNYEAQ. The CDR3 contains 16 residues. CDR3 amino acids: CASSLTTGTGSYEQYF. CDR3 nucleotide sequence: TGTGCCAGCAGCTTAACGACCGGGACAGGGTCCTACGAGCAGTACTTC.

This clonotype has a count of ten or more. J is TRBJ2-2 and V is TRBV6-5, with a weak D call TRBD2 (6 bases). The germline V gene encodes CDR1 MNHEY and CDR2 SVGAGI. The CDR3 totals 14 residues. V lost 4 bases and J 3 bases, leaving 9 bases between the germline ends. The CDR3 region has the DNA TGTGCCAGCAGTTTTTGGGAGGACACCGGGGAGCTGTTTTTT. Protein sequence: CASSFWEDTGELFF.

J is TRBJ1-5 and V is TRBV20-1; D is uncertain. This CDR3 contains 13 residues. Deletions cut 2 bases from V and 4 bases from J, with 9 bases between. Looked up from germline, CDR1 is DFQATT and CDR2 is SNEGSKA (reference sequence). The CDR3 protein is CSARPDGNQPQHF. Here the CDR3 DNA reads TGCAGTGCTAGACCCGATGGTAATCAGCCCCAGCATTTT.

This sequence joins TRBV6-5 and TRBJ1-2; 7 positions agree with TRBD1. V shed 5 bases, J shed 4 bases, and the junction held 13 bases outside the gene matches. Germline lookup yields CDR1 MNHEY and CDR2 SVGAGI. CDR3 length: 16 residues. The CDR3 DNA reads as TGTGCCAGCAGTAACGGACAGGCCATCAAGGTCTATGGCTACACCTTC. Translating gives CASSNGQAIKVYGYTF.

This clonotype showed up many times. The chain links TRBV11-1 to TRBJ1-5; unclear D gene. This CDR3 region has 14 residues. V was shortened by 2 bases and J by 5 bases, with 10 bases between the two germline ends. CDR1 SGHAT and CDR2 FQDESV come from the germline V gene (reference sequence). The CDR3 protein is CASSLTTGDQPQHF. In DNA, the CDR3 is TGTGCCAGCAGCTTAACAACCGGGGATCAGCCCCAGCATTTT.

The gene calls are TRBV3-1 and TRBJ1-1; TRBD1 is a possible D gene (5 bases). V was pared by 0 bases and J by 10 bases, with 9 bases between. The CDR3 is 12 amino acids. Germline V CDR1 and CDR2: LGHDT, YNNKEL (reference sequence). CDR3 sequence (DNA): TGTGCCAGCAGCCAAGACCCAGGGAGAGCTTTCTTT. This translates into CASSQDPGRAFF.

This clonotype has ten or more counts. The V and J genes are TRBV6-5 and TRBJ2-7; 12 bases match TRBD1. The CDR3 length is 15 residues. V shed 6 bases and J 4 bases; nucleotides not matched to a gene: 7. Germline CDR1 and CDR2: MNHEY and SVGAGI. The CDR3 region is CASRLSGQGAYEQYF. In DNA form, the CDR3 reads TGTGCCAGCAGGCTTTCGGGACAGGGGGCTTACGAGCAGTACTTC.

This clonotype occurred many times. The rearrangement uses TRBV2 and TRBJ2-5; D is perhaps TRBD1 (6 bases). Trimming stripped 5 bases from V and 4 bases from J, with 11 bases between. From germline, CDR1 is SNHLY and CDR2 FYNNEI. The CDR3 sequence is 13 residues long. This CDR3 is CASSMDSRETQYF. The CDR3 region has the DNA TGTGCCAGCAGTATGGACAGTCGAGAGACCCAGTACTTC.

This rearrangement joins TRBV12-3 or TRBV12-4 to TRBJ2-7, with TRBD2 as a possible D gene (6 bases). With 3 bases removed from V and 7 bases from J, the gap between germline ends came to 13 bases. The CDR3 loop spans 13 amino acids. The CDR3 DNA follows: TGTGCCAGCAGTTTCACGGGAGCGGAGGAGCAGTACTTC. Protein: CASSFTGAEEQYF.

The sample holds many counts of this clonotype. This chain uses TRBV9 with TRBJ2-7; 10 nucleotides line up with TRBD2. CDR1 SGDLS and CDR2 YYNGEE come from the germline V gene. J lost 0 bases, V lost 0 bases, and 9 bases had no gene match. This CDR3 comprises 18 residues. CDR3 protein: CASSVVGSGTSVSYEQYF. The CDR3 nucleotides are TGTGCCAGCAGCGTAGTGGGGTCCGGGACTAGCGTCTCCTACGAGCAGTACTTC.